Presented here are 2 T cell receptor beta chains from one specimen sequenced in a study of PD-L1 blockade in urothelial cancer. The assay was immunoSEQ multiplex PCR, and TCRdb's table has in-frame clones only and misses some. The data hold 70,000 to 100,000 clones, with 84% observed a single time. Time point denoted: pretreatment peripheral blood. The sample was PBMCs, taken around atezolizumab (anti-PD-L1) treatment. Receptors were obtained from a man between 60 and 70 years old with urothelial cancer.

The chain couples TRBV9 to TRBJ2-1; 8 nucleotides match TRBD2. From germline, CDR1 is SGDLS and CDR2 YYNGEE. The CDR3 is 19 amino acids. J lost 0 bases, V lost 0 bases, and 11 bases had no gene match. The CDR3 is CASSVDSGIWLSSYNEQFF. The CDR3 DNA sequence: TGTGCCAGCAGCGTAGATAGCGGGATATGGCTAAGCTCCTACAATGAGCAGTTCTTC. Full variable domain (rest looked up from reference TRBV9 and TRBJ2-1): DSGVTQTPKHLITATGQRVTLRCSPRSGDLSVYWYQQSLDQGLQFLIQYYNGEERAKGNILERFSAQQFPDLHSELNLSSLELGDSALYFCASSVDSGIWLSSYNEQFFGPGTRLTVL.

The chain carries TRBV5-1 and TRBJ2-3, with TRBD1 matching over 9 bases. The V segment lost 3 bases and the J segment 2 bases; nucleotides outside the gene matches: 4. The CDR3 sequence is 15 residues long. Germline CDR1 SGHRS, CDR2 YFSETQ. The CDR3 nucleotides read TGCGCCAGCAGCTCGGGACAGGGAAACACAGATACGCAGTATTTT. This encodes CASSSGQGNTDTQYF.